This TCR beta chain was identified during a study of T cell clonality in common variable immunodeficiency (dated by TCRdb to between 2014 and 2016). Most CVID patients and most healthy controls were of Caucasian heritage. Heparinized peripheral whole blood samples of roughly 5 to 9 ml were obtained from each donor. TCRbeta CDR3 repertoires were sequenced from genomic DNA of adults with common variable immune deficiency (CVID) and healthy adult controls. There were 22 healthy adult volunteers in the control group (around twelve female and around 10 male), ranging in age from roughly 23 to 70 years, with a mean age of around 33. To isolate peripheral blood mononuclear cells, diluted blood was subjected to density centrifugation over Hypaque 1077 or Ficoll-Paque. Genomic DNA was obtained from unsorted mononuclear cells using either Qiagen column purification or a centrifugation-based method. This clone was seen ten or more times. There is no known antigen for this receptor. The read terminates 3 residues ahead of where the CDR3 ends, so the germline J gene completes it.

As encoded in the germline V gene (reference sequence), CDR1 is SSHAT while CDR2 is FNYEAQ. The CDR3 contains 13 residues, cysteine and phenylalanine counted. The DNA covers only part of the CDR3, 30 bases in frame from base 1. For sequencing input, CVID and control samples contributed equivalent amounts of genomic DNA. For every sample, a 60 bp segment covering the rearranged TCRbeta CDR3 region was amplified and then sequenced. The immunoSEQ assay, a bias-corrected multiplex PCR with high-throughput sequencing, was employed for TCRbeta amplification. The paper's data handling went like this. Each unique nucleotide sequence was treated as a clone and annotated with V, D and J genes, copy number and frequency. Sequences were labeled productive if in frame, and non-productive if out of frame or containing stop codons. As previously described, clonality was computed from Shannon's entropy. The predicted amino acid sequences of productive clones were used to derive the mean CDR3 Kyte-Doolittle hydropathy. Scaled V gene usage was hierarchically clustered using Manhattan distance and complete linkage with the R hclust function. To assess clone sharing by CDR3 amino acid sequence, 12 repertoires per group were resampled over 100 rounds. The repertoires were searched for roughly 69 published EBV-specific and almost 250 published CMV-specific TCRbeta sequences. A couple of CVID samples that yielded fewer than 10,000 sequences were excluded from the analysis, so roughly 40 CVID repertoires were retained. The immuneACCESS repertoire file appears here via TCRdb, limited to in-frame rearrangements. These files lack a portion of the clones; in checked studies, under half of the deficit traces to unresolved V genes, and the cause of the others is not known. For V, J and clone size, that table is used; D and trimming come from the DNA. For this sample the table reports about 52,000 clones, with no clone seen just once. Of the sample, about 1.8% is held by the ten largest clones.

The study at large found these results: Even though DNA input was the same, control samples had an average of about 80,000 unique sequences each, compared with approximately 32,000 in CVID samples. Increased TCRbeta clonality was found in CVID subjects compared with healthy controls (t-test p = 0.018), with the increase being most characteristic of about a third of subjects. The authors noted that sequencing repertoires of T cell subpopulations would be needed to clarify what caused the increased clonality in CVID. CVID subjects shared fewer TCRbeta clones with each other than healthy controls did (p < 0.0001). Differences among patients in the CVID cohort limited the correlations between repertoire features and clinical complications. Reportedly, TCRbeta sequences from CVID had fewer deletions and N-nucleotide insertions, and highly modified clones with 13 or more V deletions were absent from CVID.

Specimen: peripheral blood mononuclear cells. The chain couples TRBV7-7 to TRBJ2-5; the D region possibly corresponds to TRBD2 (6 bases align). The TCR sequence derives from a person between 18 and 75 years old in good health. Incomplete CDR3 DNA: TGTGCTACCGGGGACTGGGGCCAGGAGACC. This yields the protein CATGDWGQET. The full CDR3 is CATGDWGQETQYF.